This is a list of T cell receptor beta chains from one sample in a study of CD8 T cells in ankylosing spondylitis. TCRdb reprocessed the 5' RACE reads via MiXCR and lists one record per CDR3 protein. Among approximately 350,000 distinct CDR3 sequences listed, about 14% were seen once. The source material was blood, either unsorted or a sorted T cell fraction (not recorded which). These receptors all come from a male donor with ankylosing spondylitis or in good health (not recorded which). Each CDR3 is given with its conserved first and last residue. A D gene is named only where the DNA matches it firmly. Size is omitted from some rows. Given values are once, few, many or a class for expanded clones.

CDR3 DNA: TGTGCCAGCAGTGTCGAAAGTAACACCGGGGAGCTGTTTTTT; CDR3 protein: CASSVESNTGELFF; V gene: TRBV6-4; D gene: NA; J gene: TRBJ2-2; clone size: NA
CDR3 DNA: TGTGCCAGTGAAATACGGGACAGGACCTACGAGCAGTACTTC; CDR3 protein: CASEIRDRTYEQYF; V gene: TRBV28; D gene: TRBD1; J gene: TRBJ2-7; clone size: many
CDR3 DNA: TGTGCCAGCAGCCAAAGACCGGGGGAATCAGCCCAGCATTTT; CDR3 protein: CASSQRPGESAQHF; V gene: TRBV3-1; D gene: NA; J gene: TRBJ1-5; clone size: NA
CDR3 DNA: TGCAGTGCTAGAGATGCGGCAGGGGGTAGCTCCTACGAGCAGTACTTC; CDR3 protein: CSARDAAGGSSYEQYF; V gene: TRBV20-1; D gene: TRBD1; J gene: TRBJ2-7; clone size: NA
CDR3 DNA: TGTGCCAGCAGCTTAGAGTCACAGCCCCAGCATTTT; CDR3 protein: CASSLESQPQHF; V gene: TRBV7-9; D gene: NA; J gene: TRBJ1-5; clone size: few
CDR3 DNA: TGCGCCAGCAGCCCTTCGACAGACCTGAGCTCCTACGAGCAGTACTTC; CDR3 protein: CASSPSTDLSSYEQYF; V gene: TRBV5-1; D gene: NA; J gene: TRBJ2-7; clone size: NA
CDR3 DNA: TGCGCCAGCAGCAGGGGGACTAGCGGGAGTCAATACAATGAGCAGTTCTTC; CDR3 protein: CASSRGTSGSQYNEQFF; V gene: TRBV5-1; D gene: TRBD2; J gene: TRBJ2-1; clone size: few
CDR3 DNA: TGTGCCAGCACCCTAGCGGGAGGGGGAGGCGAGCAGTACTTC; CDR3 protein: CASTLAGGGGEQYF; V gene: TRBV12-3/TRBV12-4; D gene: TRBD2; J gene: TRBJ2-7; clone size: NA
CDR3 DNA: TGCAGTGCTATAGACGAGGGTTACGAGCAGTACTTC; CDR3 protein: CSAIDEGYEQYF; V gene: TRBV20-1; D gene: NA; J gene: TRBJ2-7; clone size: few
CDR3 DNA: TGCAGCGTCGGGACAGGGGGAGCCAATGAGCAGTTCTTC; CDR3 protein: CSVGTGGANEQFF; V gene: TRBV29-1; D gene: TRBD1; J gene: TRBJ2-1; clone size: NA
CDR3 DNA: TGCGCCAGCAGAGGGACAGGAGGAAACACCATATATTTT; CDR3 protein: CASRGTGGNTIYF; V gene: TRBV5-1; D gene: TRBD1; J gene: TRBJ1-3; clone size: few
CDR3 DNA: TGCAGTGCTACGGCCCTGAAGGGGGAGCAGTTCTTC; CDR3 protein: CSATALKGEQFF; V gene: TRBV20-1; D gene: NA; J gene: TRBJ2-1; clone size: once
CDR3 DNA: TGTGCCAGCAGCTCAAGGGGCTACACCGGGGAGCTGTTTTTT; CDR3 protein: CASSSRGYTGELFF; V gene: TRBV7-2; D gene: NA; J gene: TRBJ2-2; clone size: few
CDR3 DNA: TGTGCCATCAGTGAAGAAGGTAGCGGGCCCACCGAGCAGTACTTC; CDR3 protein: CAISEEGSGPTEQYF; V gene: TRBV10-3; D gene: TRBD2; J gene: TRBJ2-7; clone size: few
CDR3 DNA: TGCAGCGTTGATTTTGGGGGGCTAGAGACCCAGTACTTC; CDR3 protein: CSVDFGGLETQYF; V gene: TRBV29-1; D gene: NA; J gene: TRBJ2-5; clone size: few
CDR3 DNA: TGTGCCAGCAGCCAAGAGTCCGGCCACCCCTACGAGCAGTACTTC; CDR3 protein: CASSQESGHPYEQYF; V gene: TRBV3-1; D gene: NA; J gene: TRBJ2-7; clone size: few
CDR3 DNA: TGTGCCAGCAGTCCACCCTTTACAGGGGGAGGCACTGAAGCTTTCTTT; CDR3 protein: CASSPPFTGGGTEAFF; V gene: TRBV27; D gene: TRBD1; J gene: TRBJ1-1; clone size: NA
CDR3 DNA: TGTGCCAGCAGCGCCGGGGGCAAGACCTACGAGCAGTACTTC; CDR3 protein: CASSAGGKTYEQYF; V gene: TRBV5-4; D gene: NA; J gene: TRBJ2-7; clone size: NA
CDR3 DNA: TGCAGTGCGCTTCGGACGGGTGATACGCAGTATTTT; CDR3 protein: CSALRTGDTQYF; V gene: TRBV20-1; D gene: NA; J gene: TRBJ2-3; clone size: few